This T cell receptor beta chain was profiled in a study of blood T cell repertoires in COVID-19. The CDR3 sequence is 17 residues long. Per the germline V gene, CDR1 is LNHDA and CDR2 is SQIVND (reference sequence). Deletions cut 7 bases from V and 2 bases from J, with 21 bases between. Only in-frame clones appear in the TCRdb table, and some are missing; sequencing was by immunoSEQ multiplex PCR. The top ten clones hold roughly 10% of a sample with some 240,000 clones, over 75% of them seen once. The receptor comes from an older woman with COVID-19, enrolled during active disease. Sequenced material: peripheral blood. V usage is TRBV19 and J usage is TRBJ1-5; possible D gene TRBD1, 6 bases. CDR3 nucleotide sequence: TGTGCCAGTACGAGGGCAGGGGAGATATCCGGCAATCAGCCCCAGCATTTT. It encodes CASTRAGEISGNQPQHF.